The 3 T cell receptor beta chains given below trace back to one sample, sequenced in a study of blood T cell repertoires in COVID-19. TCRdb keeps only in-frame clones here, not all; method: immunoSEQ multiplex PCR. In the table there are approximately 200,000 clones, roughly 84% of which are singletons. Material for sequencing was peripheral blood. The receptors shown here come from a woman older than 75 with COVID-19, enrolled during active disease.

The chain carries TRBV27 and TRBJ2-7; 10 nucleotides match TRBD1. J gave up 4 bases and V 6 bases, and 3 bases lay outside the gene matches. CDR1 MNHEY and CDR2 SMNVEV come from the germline V gene (reference sequence). This CDR3 is 13 amino acids long. CDR3 amino acids: CASSDRGPYEQYF. The DNA for the CDR3 is TGTGCCAGCAGCGACAGGGGGCCGTACGAGCAGTACTTC.

CDR3 loop: CASSQGGEPGNTIYF. In DNA, the CDR3 is TGTGCCAGCAGTCAAGGGGGCGAACCTGGAAACACCATATATTTT. The rearrangement joins TRBV7-9 to TRBJ1-3; 7 bases map to TRBD1. Germline V gene lookup returns CDR1 SEHNR and CDR2 FQNEAQ (reference sequence). The CDR3 length is 15 residues. With V trimmed by 6 bases and J by 2 bases, 7 bases remained unmatched.

The chain has TRBV12-3 or TRBV12-4 and TRBJ2-1; D possibly corresponds to TRBD1 (5 bases). V gave up 6 bases and J gave up 9 bases, with 15 bases separating them. This CDR3 has 13 residues. DNA for the CDR3: TGTGCCAGCAGGGGGCGCCAGTGGGGTGAGCAGTTCTTC. It encodes CASRGRQWGEQFF.